What follows are 31 T cell receptor beta chains derived from one specimen sequenced in a study of T cells in Graves' hyperthyroidism and ophthalmopathy. Amplified TCR beta CDR3 regions derived from RNA transcripts. A set of HTBI primers served as the primers for a first-round RT-PCR of the TCR CDR3. TCRdb processed the multiplex PCR reads anew with MiXCR; each CDR3 protein has one entry. The sample contains roughly 560,000 distinct CDR3 sequences, roughly 14% of which appear only once. Material for sequencing was blood. These receptor sequences come from a woman aged 40 to 50 with Graves' ophthalmopathy.

At least ten counts were recorded for this clonotype. The V gene is TRBV15, the J gene TRBJ2-7; the match to TRBD2 covers 8 bases. CDR3 length: 14 residues. Germline values: CDR1 LNHNV, CDR2 YYDKDF (reference sequence). Trimming cost V 2 bases and J 4 bases; bases outside gene matches: 4. The DNA of the CDR3 is TGTGCCACCAGCAGACTAGGACTAGCTTACGAGCAGTACTTC. The encoded protein is CATSRLGLAYEQYF.

This clonotype appeared a few times. This rearrangement joins TRBV7-9 to TRBJ2-5, with D possibly TRBD2 on 7 matching bases. Germline assignment: CDR1 SEHNR and CDR2 FQNEAQ (reference sequence). The V gene lost 4 bases and the J gene lost 0 bases, with 15 bases spanning the gap. CDR3 length: 16 residues. The CDR3 DNA reads TGTGCCAGCAGCTGGCGGGGGCAGCACTACCAAGAGACCCAGTACTTC. This sequence encodes CASSWRGQHYQETQYF.

This clonotype appeared a few times. V gene TRBV29-1 combines with J gene TRBJ1-2, with unresolved D. Germline V gene lookup returns CDR1 SQVTM and CDR2 ANQGSEA. This CDR3 has 13 residues. Between the trimmed V and J ends, which lost 0 bases and 1 base, there was a span of 6 bases. CDR3 DNA sequence: TGCAGCGTTGAAGACCCATATAACTATGGCTACACCTTC. Residues: CSVEDPYNYGYTF. The variable domain in full, with the rest retrieved from reference TRBV29-1 and TRBJ1-2, is SAVISQKPSRDICQRGTSLTIQCQVDSQVTMMFWYRQQPGQSLTLIATANQGSEATYESGFVIDKFPISRPNLTFSTLTVSNMSPEDSSIYLCSVEDPYNYGYTFGSGTRLTVV.

The chain couples TRBV2 to TRBJ2-1, with TRBD2 matching over 11 bases. The J segment lost 9 bases and the V segment lost 2 bases, leaving 6 bases of the junction unmatched. Germline CDR1 is SNHLY and CDR2 is FYNNEI. CDR3 size: 15 residues. CDR3 protein: CASSERVAGGVEQFF. The CDR3 DNA sequence: TGTGCCAGCAGTGAAAGGGTAGCGGGGGGGGTTGAGCAGTTCTTC.

Ten or more counts support this clonotype. This chain uses TRBV28 with TRBJ2-5, with D perhaps matching TRBD2 (6 bases). There are 17 residues in the CDR3. Germline CDR1 and CDR2: MDHEN and SYDVKM. Trimming cost V 5 bases and J 0 bases, with 19 bases left between them. The CDR3 sequence is CASSLPLMRGYQETQYF. The CDR3 coding sequence is TGTGCCAGCAGTCTCCCCCTTATGCGGGGTTACCAAGAGACCCAGTACTTC.

This clonotype was seen at least ten times. The chain joins TRBV5-6 to TRBJ1-2; D remains ambiguous. Trimming stripped 1 base from V and 4 bases from J, with 8 bases between. Germline V gene lookup returns CDR1 SGHDT and CDR2 YYEEEE. The CDR3 sequence is 13 residues long. CDR3 nucleotide sequence: TGTGCCAGCAGCTTGCTACGGGGCTATGGCTACACCTTC. Protein: CASSLLRGYGYTF.

This clonotype has at least ten counts. The V and J genes are TRBV28 and TRBJ1-5; TRBD1 agrees at 7 bases. The CDR3 runs 15 residues. Losses at the gene ends were 6 bases for V and 0 bases for J; bases not matched to a gene: 5. CDR1 is MDHEN, CDR2 SYDVKM, per germline. The CDR3, as DNA: TGTGCCAGCAGCCCGACAGGGTATAGCAATCAGCCCCAGCATTTT. Translation: CASSPTGYSNQPQHF.

The chain uses TRBV5-1 and TRBJ2-7; D is possibly TRBD1 (7 bases). The CDR3 extends over 16 amino acids. V was shortened by 0 bases and J by 1 base, with 14 bases between the two germline ends. Looked up from germline, CDR1 is SGHRS and CDR2 is YFSETQ. The CDR3 bases are TGCGCCAGCAGCTTGGGGGCCAGGGGGGTTTCCTACGAGCAGTACTTC. Translated: CASSLGARGVSYEQYF.

This chain joins TRBV11-2 and TRBJ1-1; unclear D gene. The CDR3 has 16 amino acids. Trimming cost V 1 base and J 5 bases, with 17 bases left between them. Germline V gene sequence: CDR1 SGHAT, CDR2 FQNNGV. The CDR3 coding sequence is TGTGCCAGCAGCTTAGGCGGCTCCTTAACGGAAACTGAAGCTTTCTTT. It yields the protein CASSLGGSLTETEAFF.

This clonotype was counted only a few times. A junction end diverges from the germline sequence, so it may reflect a read error. The genes are TRBV12-3 or TRBV12-4 and TRBJ2-2; tentatively, D is TRBD1 (5 bases). The CDR3 is 14 residues long. The CDR3 spells CAGRSTANTGELFF. The CDR3 DNA is TGTGCCGGCAGGTCGACAGCCAACACCGGGGAGCTGTTTTTT.

This clonotype was seen many times. The V and J genes are TRBV6-5 and TRBJ1-2; 9 bases align to TRBD1. Germline loops: CDR1 MNHEY, CDR2 SVGAGI. V gave up 6 bases and J gave up 4 bases; unmatched junction bases: 6. The CDR3 has 14 residues. The CDR3 region has the DNA TGTGCCAGCAGCACAGGGGGCGCGGGCTATGGCTACACCTTC. It codes for CASSTGGAGYGYTF.

This chain links TRBV5-1 with TRBJ2-5; D is unclear. V gave up 3 bases and J gave up 1 base, with 16 bases separating them. The CDR3 consists of 16 residues. Per germline, CDR1 SGHRS and CDR2 YFSETQ. As DNA, the CDR3 is TGCGCCAGCAGCTCCGGATTCCTCGGCCCCCAAGAGACCCAGTACTTC. It yields the protein CASSSGFLGPQETQYF.

The sample holds many counts of this clonotype. The J gene is TRBJ2-5, the V gene TRBV6-2 or TRBV6-3; D not resolved. Per the germline V gene, CDR1 is MNHEY and CDR2 is SVGEGT. Between the trimmed V and J ends, which lost 2 bases and 5 bases, there was a span of 15 bases. The CDR3 consists of 15 residues. In nucleotides, the CDR3 is TGTGCCAGCAGTTACAGCCGGCTATCCGGGGAGACCCAGTACTTC. The encoded protein is CASSYSRLSGETQYF.

The chain uses TRBV12-3 or TRBV12-4 and TRBJ2-5; D possibly corresponds to TRBD1 (7 bases). V was clipped by 1 base and J by 5 bases, with 20 bases between them. The CDR3 totals 17 residues. CDR3 nucleotides: TGTGCCAGCAGTTTAGAGGAGCGGAGGGGGCTGGTGGAGACCCAGTACTTC. It yields the protein CASSLEERRGLVETQYF.

This clonotype was seen at least ten times. The chain combines TRBV6-1 with TRBJ1-2; D is possibly TRBD1 (6 bases). This CDR3 is 14 amino acids long. V shed 8 bases and J shed 2 bases, with 15 bases lying between them. Germline V gene data show CDR1 as MNHNS and CDR2 as SASEGT. The CDR3 bases are TGTGCCAGCTCGCCGGACAGTTTCAACTATGGCTACACCTTC. This gives the protein CASSPDSFNYGYTF.

This clonotype was observed at least ten times. The chain couples TRBV20-1 to TRBJ2-7; D tentatively reads TRBD1 or TRBD2 (5 bases each). The CDR3 spans 12 residues. Germline V lookup: CDR1 DFQATT, CDR2 SNEGSKA (reference sequence). V shed 6 bases and J shed 2 bases, with 11 bases lying between them. CDR3 region: CSATGTPYEQYF. CDR3 DNA sequence: TGCAGTGCAACCGGGACGCCCTACGAGCAGTACTTC.

This clonotype appeared many times. The V gene is TRBV7-8, the J gene TRBJ1-5; 11 bases are a match to TRBD1. The CDR3 totals 15 residues. CDR1 is SGHVS and CDR2 is FQNEAQ in the germline V gene. V lost 4 bases to trimming and J lost 6 bases; unmatched junction nucleotides: 5. The chain's CDR3 is CASSSAGTGGQPQHF. The CDR3 nucleotides read TGTGCCAGCAGCTCTGCCGGGACAGGGGGTCAGCCCCAGCATTTT.

This clonotype was seen ten or more times. The chain combines TRBV19 with TRBJ2-7, with TRBD1 matching 7 bases. CDR1 is LNHDA and CDR2 is SQIVND in the germline V gene (reference sequence). The CDR3 loop spans 13 amino acids. J lost 6 bases, V lost 5 bases, and 7 bases had no gene match. The CDR3 sequence: CASSVTGLPEQYF. In DNA, the CDR3 is TGTGCCAGTAGTGTGACAGGGTTACCCGAGCAGTACTTC.

In this sample, this clonotype turned up many times. The chain joins TRBV12-3 or TRBV12-4 to TRBJ1-5; the D is unclear. V lost 3 bases, J lost 1 base, and 7 bases lay in between. This CDR3 contains 14 residues. The chain's CDR3 is CASSFSGSNQPQHF. The CDR3 DNA is TGTGCCAGCAGTTTCTCGGGGAGCAATCAGCCCCAGCATTTT.

This chain connects TRBV6-5 to TRBJ2-7; 7 bases are shared with TRBD2. V lost 1 base, J lost 4 bases, and 7 bases stayed unmatched. Germline assignment: CDR1 MNHEY and CDR2 SVGAGI. CDR3 length equals 15 residues. In DNA form, the CDR3 reads TGTGCCAGCAGTTACTACCTTGGCGGGAGTTACGAGCAGTACTTC. This sequence encodes CASSYYLGGSYEQYF.

This clonotype was detected ten times or more. The chain links TRBV20-1 to TRBJ2-7; 9 nucleotides agree with TRBD1. Germline V gene lookup returns CDR1 DFQATT and CDR2 SNEGSKA (reference sequence). V was clipped by 5 bases and J by 2 bases; unmatched bases: 4. The CDR3 extends over 13 amino acids. CDR3 loop: CSAYDRGTYEQYF. In nucleotides, the CDR3 is TGCAGTGCTTACGACAGGGGGACCTACGAGCAGTACTTC.

This clonotype was seen ten or more times. The CDR3 bases are TGCAGTTCCTTGAGCCGGCGGGAGAACACTGAAGCTTTCTTT. It codes for CSSLSRRENTEAFF. The chain carries TRBV20-1 and TRBJ1-1; D is undetermined. Trimming left V 8 bases short and J 1 base short, with 17 bases between. Germline V lookup: CDR1 DFQATT, CDR2 SNEGSKA (reference sequence). The CDR3 has 14 amino acids.

This clonotype was seen repeatedly, ten times or more. The V and J genes are TRBV6-5 and TRBJ2-7; no definite D call. In germline, CDR1 is MNHEY, CDR2 SVGAGI. V dropped 8 bases and J dropped 3 bases, with 11 bases sitting between them. This CDR3 comprises 12 residues. The CDR3 DNA follows: TGTGCCAGCGGGGTGAACAGCTACGAGCAGTACTTC. Translated: CASGVNSYEQYF.

This clonotype has at least ten counts. A junction boundary mismatches the germline segment, possibly from a read error. This chain joins TRBV6-2 or TRBV6-3 and TRBJ1-5, with a tentative D call TRBD1 (6 bases). Germline V gene sequence: CDR1 MNHEY, CDR2 SVGEGT. The CDR3 extends over 15 amino acids. CDR3 in amino acids: CTSSGTFYSNQPQHF. The CDR3 DNA reads TGTACCAGCAGCGGGACATTCTATAGCAATCAGCCCCAGCATTTT.

As for this clonotype: Sequence at one end of the junction differs from germline and may be a read error. In DNA form, the CDR3 reads TGTGCCAGCCGTTACCCGGGAAGCTCCTACGAGCAGTACTTC. This translates into CASRYPGSSYEQYF. This chain links TRBV6-5 with TRBJ2-7; the D gene is possibly TRBD2 (5 bases). This CDR3 spans 14 amino acids. Germline V CDR1 and CDR2: MNHEY, SVGAGI.

This clonotype was seen repeatedly, ten times or more. The chain carries TRBV12-3 or TRBV12-4 and TRBJ1-1, with a possible D match to TRBD1 (5 bases). V was cut by 6 bases and J by 7 bases, with 15 bases left in between. The CDR3 is made up of 13 amino acids. The DNA for the CDR3 is TGTGCCAGCAGGCGGACAAGGGAAGGTGAAGCTTTCTTT. This codes for CASRRTREGEAFF.

The V and J genes are TRBV7-9 and TRBJ1-1; no clear D gene. Trimming pared 1 base from V and 3 bases from J, leaving 6 bases between. In germline, CDR1 is SEHNR, CDR2 FQNEAQ (reference sequence). The CDR3 covers 13 residues. The DNA for the CDR3 is TGTGCCAGCAGCTTAGATACTGACACTGAAGCTTTCTTT. It yields the protein CASSLDTDTEAFF. The complete variable domain, with remaining parts taken from reference TRBV7-9 and TRBJ1-1, reads DTGVSQNPRHKITKRGQNVTFRCDPISEHNRLYWYRQTLGQGPEFLTYFQNEAQLEKSRLLSDRFSAERPKGSFSTLEIQRTEQGDSAMYLCASSLDTDTEAFFGQGTRLTVV.

This chain joins TRBV6-2 or TRBV6-3 and TRBJ1-1; D is ambiguous. V lost 6 bases and J 0 bases, leaving 14 bases between the germline ends. The CDR3 has 15 amino acids. Per the germline V gene, CDR1 is MNHEY and CDR2 is SVGEGT. CDR3 sequence reads: CASRMMGSLNTEAFF. The CDR3 DNA reads TGTGCCAGCAGGATGATGGGCAGCCTGAACACTGAAGCTTTCTTT.

The V and J genes are TRBV3-1 and TRBJ1-1, with 7 positions matching TRBD1. Germline V lookup: CDR1 LGHDT, CDR2 YNNKEL (reference sequence). The CDR3 covers 14 residues. V lost 3 bases and J lost 5; bases outside the gene matches: 6. This chain's CDR3 is CASSHQNRGTEAFF. The CDR3 nucleotides are TGTGCCAGCAGCCACCAGAACAGGGGAACTGAAGCTTTCTTT.

V usage is TRBV30 and J usage is TRBJ1-1, with D perhaps TRBD1 (6 bases). Between the trimmed V and J ends, which lost 2 bases and 0 bases, there was a span of 10 bases. The CDR3 sequence is 14 residues long. Germline V lookup: CDR1 GTSNPN, CDR2 SVGIG (reference sequence). The CDR3 DNA reads as TGTGCCTGGAGTAAGGACAGCATGAACACTGAAGCTTTCTTT. It encodes CAWSKDSMNTEAFF.

This clonotype was seen many times. V usage is TRBV30 and J usage is TRBJ2-7; D call uncertain. Germline V gene lookup returns CDR1 GTSNPN and CDR2 SVGIG (reference sequence). Trimming removed 0 bases from V and 6 bases from J, with 15 bases in between. The CDR3 covers 14 residues. In DNA form, the CDR3 reads TGTGCCTGGAGTGTACCCCGAGATGTGAGCGAGCAGTACTTC. Amino acid sequence: CAWSVPRDVSEQYF.